The entry that follows covers one T cell receptor (beta chain) sequence. The target antigen is unknown. The data stem from a study of T cell responses to AZD1222 COVID-19 vaccine. Study observations and caveats: Donors were chiefly white British, with a greater number of females, and clonal diversity was perhaps underestimated. Receipt of two AZD1222 doses was followed by a rise in Spike-specific TCR breadth and depth.

The ends lost 3 bases at V and 8 bases at J; junction bases unmatched: 8. The CDR3 extends over 15 amino acids. Germline-derived CDR1 and CDR2 are SGHVS and FNYEAQ. Using immunoSEQ multiplex PCR, the repertoire was profiled, and TCRdb retains in-frame clones only, with some absent. The table lists roughly 170,000 clones, about 89% of them singletons, with about 1.9% in the top ten. Sequencing used peripheral blood, obtained on day 0 of AZD1222 vaccination. The source of this sequence is an adult in good health. This rearrangement joins TRBV7-6 to TRBJ2-1, with 9 bases matching TRBD2. The CDR3 sequence is CASSFISGSQDEQFF. CDR3 DNA: TGTGCCAGCAGCTTTATTAGCGGGAGTCAGGATGAGCAGTTCTTC.